This TCR beta chain came from a study of T cell repertoires in cytomegalovirus infection. Germline values: CDR1 MDHEN, CDR2 SYDVKM. The CDR3 spans 13 residues. V gave up 8 bases and J gave up 3 bases, with 13 bases separating them. MiXCR, run by TCRdb on the reads, gives a single entry per CDR3 protein. Of about 260,000 distinct CDR3 sequences in the sample, around 13% were seen once. The source material was PBMCs. The gene calls are TRBV28 and TRBJ1-2, with D unresolved. This TCR derives from a human donor in good health (CMV status not recorded). Some clones in this sample may be carry-over from other donors' samples. CDR3 bases: TGTGCCAGCGGTGAACTCTTCTACTATGGCTACACCTTC. Protein: CASGELFYYGYTF.